This TCR beta chain was captured in a study of response to subunit inactivated influenza vaccine. TCRdb called the RT-PCR reads again in MiXCR, with one record for every CDR3 protein. The sample yields under 850,000 distinct CDR3 sequences, less than 20% seen once. In its sample, this clonotype was seen many times. Trimming shortened V by 7 bases and J by 1 base, and 6 bases separated the two germline ends. The CDR3 loop spans 12 amino acids. Germline V gene sequence: CDR1 SGHTA, CDR2 FQGNSA. This clonotype was sampled from a middle-aged man who received an inactivated influenza vaccine. The chain employs TRBV7-2 and TRBJ2-3; the D is unclear. The sequenced sample was PBMCs from blood, obtained roughly 5 days after vaccination. The chain's CDR3 is CASTRGTDTQYF. The CDR3 DNA follows: TGTGCCAGCACTCGGGGCACAGATACGCAGTATTTT.